This T cell receptor beta chain was recorded in a study of blood T cells in healthy people across ages. Researchers report isolating at least 6 million PBMCs per sample. Through a sample-barcoded 5' primer and a J-beta primer mix, a second PCR was run for roughly 6 to 11 cycles. A template-switch adaptor that had 12 random nucleotides put a tag on each cDNA molecule. TCRdb re-called the 5' RACE reads through MiXCR, storing one row per CDR3 protein. This table has about 1.8 million distinct CDR3 sequences, roughly 50% appearing once. Regarding the study as a whole: Whereas aged donors had fewer naive CD4+ cells, long-lived donors had more of them and higher diversity.

Germline assignment: CDR1 SQVTM and CDR2 ANQGSEA. The ends lost 7 bases at V and 7 bases at J; junction bases unmatched: 13. The CDR3 has 13 residues. Points on this clonotype: Its cognate antigen is unknown.

The rearrangement uses TRBV29-1 and TRBJ2-7, with 7 bases aligning to TRBD1. This sequence was found in a woman between 40 and 55 years old in good health. Sequenced material: blood. CDR3 amino acids: CSAKNRDRGEQYF. CDR3 nucleotides: TGCAGCGCCAAAAACCGGGACAGAGGGGAGCAGTACTTC.